The 15 T cell receptor beta chains reported below all come from one sample, sequenced in a study of immune evolution from preneoplasia to lung adenocarcinoma. Libraries were prepared by immunoSEQ multiplex PCR; TCRdb keeps only in-frame clonotypes and omits some of them. The sample consists of under 5,000 clones, around 78% of them appearing once. Source material: FFPE adjacent normal lung tissue. The receptors derive from a donor older than 65 with lung adenocarcinoma.

The CDR3 sequence is CASSDPNTEAFF. The CDR3, as DNA: TGTGCCAGCAGCGACCCGAACACTGAAGCTTTCTTT. The chain combines TRBV7-2 with TRBJ1-1; D is uncertain. CDR3 length equals 12 residues. CDR1 and CDR2 (germline): SGHTA, FQGNSA. V lost 5 bases and J 1 base, leaving 5 bases between the germline ends.

This chain connects TRBV21-1 to TRBJ1-5; the table's D gene call, TRBD1, was not cross checked with the DNA. TRBV21-1 is reported as a pseudogene. The CDR3 is 16 amino acids. The CDR3 protein is CASSKVIGAGDQPQHF. The DNA of the CDR3 is TGTGCCAGCAGCAAAGTGATCGGGGCAGGGGATCAGCCCCAGCATTTT.

The J gene is TRBJ2-3, the V gene TRBV7-3, with D perhaps TRBD1 (6 bases). This CDR3 has 14 amino acids. Germline CDR1 is SGHTA and CDR2 is FQGTGA. The germline V and J ends were trimmed by 2 bases and 6 bases, with 12 bases remaining between them. CDR3 loop: CASSLSQGDDTQYF. The CDR3 nucleotides read TGTGCCAGCAGCTTATCACAGGGTGACGATACGCAGTATTTT. Combining the CDR3 with reference TRBV7-3 and TRBJ2-3 gives the whole variable domain GAGVSQTPSNKVTEKGKYVELRCDPISGHTALYWYRQSLGQGPEFLIYFQGTGAADDSGLPNDRFFAVRPEGSVSTLKIQRTERGDSAVYLCASSLSQGDDTQYFGPGTRLTVL.

The chain recombines TRBV9 with TRBJ1-1, with D possibly matching TRBD1 (5 bases). The germline gives CDR1 SGDLS, CDR2 YYNGEE. The CDR3 has 14 amino acids. Trimming stripped 1 base from V and 4 bases from J, with 11 bases between. CDR3 amino acids: CASSVSGAGTEAFF. The CDR3 DNA sequence: TGTGCCAGCAGCGTATCCGGGGCCGGCACTGAAGCTTTCTTT.

The sample holds one count of this clone. This probably arose from a read error, given a far larger clone one base away. The sample contains more than one DNA sequence encoding this CDR3. This chain joins TRBV12-5 and TRBJ2-5; tentatively, D is TRBD1 (5 bases). From germline, CDR1 is LGHNT and CDR2 FRNRAP. The CDR3 totals 15 residues. Deletions cut 0 bases from V and 8 bases from J, with 16 bases between. CDR3 nucleotides: TGTGCTAGTGGTTTGGTACACGTTGAAGGGGAAACCCAGTACTTC. Encoded protein: CASGLVHVEGETQYF.

The chain carries TRBV10-1 and TRBJ1-1, with no clear D. This CDR3 comprises 12 residues. Germline CDR1 and CDR2: WNHNN and SYGVQD (reference sequence). V shed 4 bases and J shed 1 base, with 4 bases lying between them. CDR3 region: CASSGRNTEAFF. The CDR3 region has the DNA TGCGCCAGCAGTGGGCGGAACACTGAAGCTTTCTTT.

CDR3: CASSLDLGLGEAFF. CDR3 bases: TGTGCCAGCAGCTTAGATCTGGGGTTAGGTGAAGCTTTCTTT. The chain is built from TRBV11-2 and TRBJ1-1; D gene uncertain. CDR1 SGHAT and CDR2 FQNNGV come from the germline V gene. The CDR3 runs 14 residues. Between the trimmed V and J ends, which lost 0 bases and 7 bases, there was a span of 12 bases. The variable domain in full, with the rest retrieved from reference TRBV11-2 and TRBJ1-1, is EAGVAQSPRYKIIEKRQSVAFWCNPISGHATLYWYQQILGQGPKLLIQFQNNGVVDDSQLPKDRFSAERLKGVDSTLKIQPAKLEDSAVYLCASSLDLGLGEAFFGQGTRLTVV.

This chain uses TRBV7-2 with TRBJ2-7; 10 bases fit TRBD2. CDR3 length equals 15 residues. Germline CDR1 SGHTA, CDR2 FQGNSA. Losses at the gene ends were 4 bases for V and 7 bases for J; bases not matched to a gene: 10. CDR3 nucleotide sequence: TGTGCCAGCAGCTCGTACCTAGCGGGAGTGGGAGAGCAGTACTTC. This encodes CASSSYLAGVGEQYF.

This clone was counted only a few times. The chain couples TRBV2 to TRBJ2-5; TRBD2 agrees at 7 bases. Germline lookup yields CDR1 SNHLY and CDR2 FYNNEI. The CDR3 runs 15 residues. Germline trimming cut 10 bases from V and 5 bases from J; bases unmatched to any gene: 16. In DNA, the CDR3 is TGTGCCAACGAGAGAGGGGTGAGCGGGGTGGAGACCCAGTACTTC. Amino acid sequence: CANERGVSGVETQYF.

The gene calls are TRBV2 and TRBJ2-1; no firm D call. V was shortened by 2 bases and J by 4 bases, with 6 bases between the two germline ends. In germline, CDR1 is SNHLY, CDR2 FYNNEI. This CDR3 spans 13 amino acids. The CDR3 is CASSERMYNEQFF. CDR3 DNA sequence: TGTGCCAGCAGTGAAAGAATGTACAATGAGCAGTTCTTC.

The chain recombines TRBV7-9 with TRBJ1-2; D unresolved. The CDR3 runs 12 residues. Deletions cut 0 bases from V and 6 bases from J, with 5 bases between. Per the germline V gene, CDR1 is SEHNR and CDR2 is FQNEAQ (reference sequence). The CDR3 is CASSLALNGYTF. The CDR3 bases are TGTGCCAGCAGCTTAGCCCTTAATGGCTACACCTTC.

This clone has just a few counts. The chain is built from TRBV6-1 and TRBJ2-7; 12 bases map to TRBD2. The CDR3 runs to 15 residues. The V gene's germline CDR1 is MNHNS and CDR2 SASEGT. Trimming at V came to 4 bases and at J to 6 bases, leaving 7 bases not matched to a gene. CDR3 in amino acids: CASSATSGSSPEQYF. CDR3 bases: TGTGCCAGCAGTGCGACTAGCGGGAGTTCCCCCGAGCAGTACTTC.

This chain connects TRBV4-1 to TRBJ1-4, with D hard to call. CDR1 and CDR2 (germline): MGHRA, YSYEKL. CDR3 length: 15 residues. V was cut by 1 base and J by 4 bases, with 10 bases left in between. CDR3 coding DNA: TGCGCCAGCAGCCAAGTCGGTCAGATTAATGAAAAACTGTTTTTT. Its translation is CASSQVGQINEKLFF.

The chain links TRBV5-1 to TRBJ2-5; D is unresolved. V was shortened by 4 bases and J by 4 bases, with 8 bases between the two germline ends. The CDR3 loop spans 12 amino acids. Germline V gene data show CDR1 as SGHRS and CDR2 as YFSETQ. CDR3 in amino acids: CASSAGRETQYF. CDR3 nucleotides: TGCGCCAGCAGCGCTGGAAGAGAGACCCAGTACTTC. Based on the CDR3 plus reference TRBV5-1 and TRBJ2-5, the full variable domain is KAGVTQTPRYLIKTRGQQVTLSCSPISGHRSVSWYQQTPGQGLQFLFEYFSETQRNKGNFPGRFSGRQFSNSRSEMNVSTLELGDSALYLCASSAGRETQYFGPGTRLLVL.

The rearrangement joins TRBV5-4 to TRBJ1-1; D uncertain. Germline CDR1 is SGHNT and CDR2 is YYREEE (reference sequence). CDR3 length: 13 amino acids. The V and J ends lost 1 base and 4 bases respectively, with 8 bases between them. The CDR3 DNA follows: TGTGCCAGCAGCTTGATTCTGGGCACTGAAGCTTTCTTT. It codes for CASSLILGTEAFF.